These T cell receptor beta chains were read from a single sample in a study of blood T cell repertoires in COVID-19. Clones were read by immunoSEQ multiplex PCR, and TCRdb kept only the in-frame ones, dropping some. The sample has 380,000 or so clones, roughly 90% seen once. The sample taken for sequencing was peripheral blood. These receptors were obtained from a man aged 40-49 years with acute or convalescent COVID-19. CDR3s include the opening cysteine and the closing phenylalanine or tryptophan. Fields, in order: D gene, V gene, clone size, J gene, CDR3 DNA, CDR3 protein. A D gene is named only where the DNA matches it firmly. The size entry is marked missing in some rows and otherwise reads once, few, many or a size class.

>NA|TRBV5-8|NA|TRBJ1-2
TGTGCCAGCAGCTTGGGGGGGCTAGTCTATGGCTACACCTTC
CASSLGGLVYGYTF
>NA|TRBV4-2|once|TRBJ2-1
TGTGCCAGCAGCCAGATAGATCGGGGGGCCTACTACAATGAGCAGTTCTTC
CASSQIDRGAYYNEQFF
>NA|TRBV6-2/TRBV6-3|NA|TRBJ1-2
TGTGCCAGCAGTTACTCGACAGTTAACTATGGCTACACCTTC
CASSYSTVNYGYTF
>NA|TRBV5-1|NA|TRBJ2-1
TGCGCCAGCAGCTTGGAGAGCGGCAGCTCCTACAATGAGCAGTTCTTC
CASSLESGSSYNEQFF
>NA|TRBV6-5|NA|TRBJ1-2
TGTGCCAGCAGTTACACCAGGACAAGACATGGCTACACCTTC
CASSYTRTRHGYTF
>NA|TRBV11-2|NA|TRBJ2-1
TGTGCCAGCAGCCGTCCAGGGGCCCCGTTATTCAATGAGCAGTTCTTC
CASSRPGAPLFNEQFF
>TRBD1|TRBV19|NA|TRBJ1-4
TGTGCCAGTAGCGCCGGACAGGAGGGGAATGAAAAACTGTTTTTT
CASSAGQEGNEKLFF
>TRBD1|TRBV28|NA|TRBJ1-2
TGTGCCAGCAGCCTGGACAGGGCTTCTAACTATGGCTACACCTTC
CASSLDRASNYGYTF
>TRBD1|TRBV6-5|few|TRBJ1-1
TGTGCCAGCAGAAGAACAGGGGGTCGGGGTGAAGCTTTCTTT
CASRRTGGRGEAFF
>TRBD2|TRBV27|NA|TRBJ2-1
TGTGCCAGCAGCCCTAGCGGGAGAAATGAGCAGTTCTTC
CASSPSGRNEQFF
>TRBD1|TRBV5-1|once|TRBJ1-2
TGCGCCAGCAGCCCCACACAGGGGCTGAATGCTGGCTACACCTTC
CASSPTQGLNAGYTF
>NA|TRBV27|NA|TRBJ2-7
TGTGCCAGCCAGGAGAGGGTCTACGAGCAGTACTTC
CASQERVYEQYF
>NA|TRBV5-4|NA|TRBJ1-1
TGTGCCAGCAGCCGACAGCGAGGCACTGAAGCTTTCTTT
CASSRQRGTEAFF
>TRBD1|TRBV5-1|NA|TRBJ1-1
TGCGCCAGCAGCTCCACAGGGGGCGAGGGTGAAGCTTTCTTT
CASSSTGGEGEAFF
>NA|TRBV18|NA|TRBJ1-4
TGTGCCAGCTCACCACCGGGACTAAGAGGTGAAAAACTGTTTTTT
CASSPPGLRGEKLFF
>NA|TRBV6-1|once|TRBJ1-5
TGTGCCAGCAGTGACAGGGGCGCCACTCAGCCCCAGCATTTT
CASSDRGATQPQHF
>TRBD2|TRBV3-1/TRBV3-2|NA|TRBJ2-1
TGTGCCAGCAGCCAAGCCGGGACTAGCGGGAGCTCCTACAATGAGCAGTTCTTC
CASSQAGTSGSSYNEQFF
>TRBD2|TRBV6-2/TRBV6-3|NA|TRBJ2-1
TGTGCCAGCAGTCATTTAAGCGGGGGGTTCTACAATGAGCAGTTCTTC
CASSHLSGGFYNEQFF
>NA|TRBV28|NA|TRBJ1-1
TGTGCCAGCATGGCCCCCAGGGGCACAAGTGAAGCTTTCTTT
CASMAPRGTSEAFF
>TRBD2|TRBV5-1|NA|TRBJ2-7
TGCGCCAGCAGCCTGGGACTAGCGGGAATTAACGAGCAGTACTTC
CASSLGLAGINEQYF
>TRBD1|TRBV27|NA|TRBJ1-2
TGTGCCAGCAGTTTTGAGGGGGCTCGCGGCTACACCTTC
CASSFEGARGYTF
>NA|TRBV6-1|NA|TRBJ2-1
TGTGCCAGCAGTGAATGGGGCCCCAACAGCTCCTACAATGAGCAGTTCTTC
CASSEWGPNSSYNEQFF
>TRBD1|TRBV5-1|few|TRBJ1-1
TGCGCCAGCAGCTCCGGGACAGGGCGACCTGAAGCTTTCTTT
CASSSGTGRPEAFF
>TRBD1|TRBV28|NA|TRBJ2-1
TGTGCCAGCAGCTCGGCCGGGACAGTCTACAATGAGCAGTTCTTC
CASSSAGTVYNEQFF
>NA|TRBV19|NA|TRBJ2-2
TGTGCCAGTAGTATCTTGAACACCGGGGAGCTGTTTTTT
CASSILNTGELFF
>NA|TRBV30|NA|TRBJ1-2
TGTGCCTGGAGCCCCGGCAGGTGGAACTATGGCTACACCTTC
CAWSPGRWNYGYTF
>TRBD2|TRBV29-1|NA|TRBJ2-2
TGCAGCGCGGCAAGCGGGGGGATAGGCGCCGGGGAGCTGTTTTTT
CSAASGGIGAGELFF
>TRBD1|TRBV19|NA|TRBJ1-2
TGTGCCACCCGACAGGGCGCCCTACCTTATGGCTACACCTTC
CATRQGALPYGYTF
>NA|TRBV6-2/TRBV6-3|NA|TRBJ1-1
TGTGCCAGCAGTTTACGGGAGATCCCGATGAACACTGAAGCTTTCTTT
CASSLREIPMNTEAFF
>TRBD1|TRBV27|NA|TRBJ1-2
TGTGCCAGCACCCTTTCCCAGGGGGTGAATGGCTACACCTTC
CASTLSQGVNGYTF
>TRBD2|TRBV11-3|NA|TRBJ2-7
TGTGCCAGCAGCTTAATTAGTAGCGGGGAAACCTACGAGCAGTACTTC
CASSLISSGETYEQYF
>TRBD2|TRBV7-9|NA|TRBJ2-5
TGTGCCAGCAGCCCCCGGCTAGCGGAGGTCATGACCCAGTACTTC
CASSPRLAEVMTQYF
>NA|TRBV28|NA|TRBJ1-5
TGTGCCAGCTCGAACCTCGGGGGGCTTAGCAATCAGCCCCAGCATTTT
CASSNLGGLSNQPQHF
>NA|TRBV7-3|NA|TRBJ1-1
TGTGCCAGCAGCTCAACCGGGAGGAACACTGAAGCTTTCTTT
CASSSTGRNTEAFF
>TRBD1|TRBV13|NA|TRBJ1-2
TGTGCCAGCAGCTACCTACAGGGGAGTGGCTACACCTTC
CASSYLQGSGYTF
>NA|TRBV10-1|once|TRBJ1-2
TGCGCCAGCCGACAGTTGGCGTCGGGCTATGGCTACACCTTC
CASRQLASGYGYTF
>NA|TRBV11-2|NA|TRBJ1-2
TGTGCCAGCAGCTTGAATGCGTTCTATGGCTACACCTTC
CASSLNAFYGYTF
>NA|TRBV10-3|NA|TRBJ2-5
TGTGCCATCAGTGAGTGGGAGAAGGAGACCCAGTACTTC
CAISEWEKETQYF
>NA|TRBV5-4|NA|TRBJ1-1
TGTGCCAGCAGCTTGAGCGGGGCGAACACTGAAGCTTTCTTT
CASSLSGANTEAFF
>NA|TRBV2|NA|TRBJ1-2
TGTGCCAGCAGTGAAAAATCCGGGATGCGGCGCTATGGCTACACCTTC
CASSEKSGMRRYGYTF
>NA|TRBV5-4|few|TRBJ2-1
TGTGCCAGCAGCTTGGACTATTACAATGAGCAGTTCTTC
CASSLDYYNEQFF
>TRBD2|TRBV5-4|NA|TRBJ2-2
TGTGCCAGCAGCTTGTCTAGCGGGAGGGGTGGGGAGCTGTTTTTT
CASSLSSGRGGELFF
>NA|TRBV6-5|NA|TRBJ1-4
TGTGCCAGCAGTTACAACTGGGGGCTTGGCGAAAAACTGTTTTTT
CASSYNWGLGEKLFF
>TRBD1|TRBV7-9|NA|TRBJ2-7
TGTGCCAGCAGCTTAGTCGGACAGGGTACTTGGTACGAGCAGTACTTC
CASSLVGQGTWYEQYF